A single sample gave rise to the 13 T cell receptor beta chains below, sequenced in a study of CD8 T cells in ankylosing spondylitis. TCRdb analysed the 5' RACE reads with MiXCR anew, one entry per CDR3 protein. Of about 300,000 distinct CDR3 sequences in the sample, around 21% were seen once. The sample comprised blood, either unsorted or a sorted T cell fraction (not recorded which). Receptor source: a female donor with ankylosing spondylitis or in good health (not recorded which).

This clonotype showed up just a few times. The rearrangement links TRBV12-3 or TRBV12-4 to TRBJ1-1; tentatively, D is TRBD1 (6 bases). V shed 6 bases and J shed 3 bases, with 11 bases lying between them. This CDR3 contains 13 residues. CDR3 amino acids: CASRLPGDTEAFF. In nucleotides, the CDR3 is TGTGCCAGCAGACTACCAGGGGACACTGAAGCTTTCTTT.

The rearrangement joins TRBV5-1 to TRBJ2-1; TRBD2 aligns across 14 bases. Unmatched junction bases numbered 6, after V lost 4 bases and J lost 15 bases. CDR1 SGHRS and CDR2 YFSETQ come from the germline V gene. The CDR3 loop spans 13 amino acids. The CDR3 DNA reads as TGCGCCAGCAGCCCGGGACTAGCGGGAGATCGGTTCTTC. Amino acid sequence: CASSPGLAGDRFF.

The genes are TRBV19 and TRBJ1-4; D gene unclear. The V and J ends lost 5 bases and 0 bases respectively, with 19 bases between them. This CDR3 has 18 amino acids. Germline CDR1 is LNHDA and CDR2 is SQIVND (reference sequence). CDR3 sequence (DNA): TGTGCCAGTAGTTCTCCAAATGACCATTTTGCAACTAATGAAAAACTGTTTTTT. Translated, it gives CASSSPNDHFATNEKLFF.

This clonotype turned up a few times. The J gene is TRBJ1-1, the V gene TRBV12-3 or TRBV12-4; D not resolved. The CDR3 is made up of 14 amino acids. The V end lost 5 bases, the J end lost 1 base, and 11 bases lay between the germline ends. CDR3 residues: CASSSITKNTEAFF. The CDR3 DNA sequence: TGTGCCAGCAGTAGCATTACAAAGAACACTGAAGCTTTCTTT.

This clonotype appeared many times. The chain employs TRBV5-1 and TRBJ2-5, with D unclear. V lost 5 bases to trimming and J lost 6 bases, with 17 bases between them. Germline CDR1 reads SGHRS; CDR2 reads YFSETQ. The CDR3 covers 14 residues. CDR3 residues: CASRQEQGEKTQYF. CDR3 DNA: TGCGCCAGCAGGCAAGAGCAAGGTGAAAAGACCCAGTACTTC.

This sequence joins TRBV7-9 and TRBJ1-2, with TRBD1 as a possible D gene (6 bases). Germline lookup yields CDR1 SEHNR and CDR2 FQNEAQ (reference sequence). The CDR3 sequence is 16 residues long. V dropped 5 bases and J dropped 4 bases, with 20 bases sitting between them. The CDR3 reads CASSPGGAGEIYGYTF. As DNA, the CDR3 is TGTGCCAGCAGCCCGGGGGGGGCAGGCGAAATCTATGGCTACACCTTC.

This clonotype was seen only a few times. The CDR3 region is CATSRDMDISGTEAFF. As DNA, the CDR3 is TGTGCCACCAGCAGAGATATGGACATATCTGGCACTGAAGCTTTCTTT. This chain links TRBV15 with TRBJ1-1, with a tentative D call TRBD1 (5 bases). This CDR3 region has 16 residues. Trimming stripped 0 bases from V and 4 bases from J, with 15 bases between. Germline V gives CDR1 LNHNV, CDR2 YYDKDF (reference sequence).

This clonotype was observed a few times. For the CDR3, the DNA is TGTGCCAGCGGTCGTGGAGGGGAGCAGTTCTTC. This codes for CASGRGGEQFF. The chain employs TRBV6-1 and TRBJ2-1, with a tentative D call TRBD2 (6 bases). The germline V gene encodes CDR1 MNHNS and CDR2 SASEGT. Trimming cost V 8 bases and J 10 bases, with 12 bases left between them. The CDR3 length is 11 residues.

V usage is TRBV5-6 and J usage is TRBJ2-7; 8 nucleotides line up with TRBD2. This CDR3 has 16 amino acids. CDR1 is SGHDT, CDR2 YYEEEE, per germline. J gave up 2 bases and V 2 bases, and 9 bases lay outside the gene matches. The CDR3 here is CASSFVAGGLTYEQYF. CDR3 DNA: TGTGCCAGCAGCTTTGTGGCGGGGGGCTTAACCTACGAGCAGTACTTC. The full variable domain, with the rest looked up from reference TRBV5-6 and TRBJ2-7, is DAGVTQSPTHLIKTRGQQVTLRCSPKSGHDTVSWYQQALGQGPQFIFQYYEEEERQRGNFPDRFSGHQFPNYSSELNVNALLLGDSALYLCASSFVAGGLTYEQYFGPGTRLTVT.

A few counts support this clonotype. V gene TRBV9 combines with J gene TRBJ1-2; D might be TRBD1 (5 bases). This CDR3 is built from 14 residues. V was cut by 0 bases and J by 3 bases, with 9 bases left in between. Germline CDR1 is SGDLS and CDR2 is YYNGEE. The DNA of the CDR3 is TGTGCCAGCAGCGTAGAGGGCAGGGACTATGGCTACACCTTC. This encodes CASSVEGRDYGYTF.

The chain joins TRBV20-1 to TRBJ2-7; TRBD2 matches 13 bases. The trim removed 2 bases at V and 2 bases at J, leaving 3 bases unmatched. The CDR3 runs 15 residues. Germline values: CDR1 DFQATT, CDR2 SNEGSKA (reference sequence). The CDR3 bases are TGCAGTGCTAGACCTGGGACTAGCGGGGCCTACGAGCAGTACTTC. It is translated as CSARPGTSGAYEQYF.

In this sample, this clonotype turned up a few times. The rearrangement uses TRBV29-1 and TRBJ1-4; D is perhaps TRBD1 (5 bases). CDR1 and CDR2 (germline): SQVTM, ANQGSEA. CDR3 length: 11 residues. V was trimmed by 5 bases and J by 5 bases, leaving 6 bases between them. CDR3 nucleotides: TGCAGCGTTAGGGGAAATGAAAAACTGTTTTTT. It codes for CSVRGNEKLFF.

This clonotype was picked up a small number of times. In nucleotides, the CDR3 is TGCAGTCTCCAGCGGGAAGAGACCCAGTACTTC. This translates into CSLQREETQYF. The gene calls are TRBV20-1 and TRBJ2-5; maybe TRBD2 (6 bases). CDR3 length: 11 residues. Per germline, CDR1 DFQATT and CDR2 SNEGSKA (reference sequence). Deletions cut 8 bases from V and 3 bases from J, with 10 bases between.